The T cell receptor (beta chain) described here comes from a study of vaccination and CD4 T cells after COVID-19. General study findings and limits: Spike mono-reactive status applied to 304 of 307 vaccine-specific clones in convalescent patients.

The Oncomine TCR Beta short-read assay sequenced DNA from cultured CD4+ T cells. TCRdb analysed the PCR reads with MiXCR anew, one entry per CDR3 protein. The sample contains some 9,000 distinct CDR3 sequences, roughly 43% of which appear only once. This CDR3 region has 18 residues. With 1 base clipped from V and 0 bases from J, the junction kept 11 bases outside the gene matches. As concerns this clonotype: Its antigen is not known.

Treatment reported: roughly ten-day PBMC culture with coronavirus spike peptide pools or control peptides (ViraFEST assay). It was before the COVID-19 pandemic (2011-2018) that the unexposed donor's CD4+ T cells were collected. The sample was CD4+ T cells from blood, cultured in vitro. The genes are TRBV12-3 or TRBV12-4 and TRBJ1-1; 7 nucleotides align to TRBD1. The receptor's source is a human donor in good health. DNA of the CDR3: TGTGCCAGCAGTTTAGGACAGGGAGCATTAAACATGAACACTGAAGCTTTCTTT. This codes for CASSLGQGALNMNTEAFF.